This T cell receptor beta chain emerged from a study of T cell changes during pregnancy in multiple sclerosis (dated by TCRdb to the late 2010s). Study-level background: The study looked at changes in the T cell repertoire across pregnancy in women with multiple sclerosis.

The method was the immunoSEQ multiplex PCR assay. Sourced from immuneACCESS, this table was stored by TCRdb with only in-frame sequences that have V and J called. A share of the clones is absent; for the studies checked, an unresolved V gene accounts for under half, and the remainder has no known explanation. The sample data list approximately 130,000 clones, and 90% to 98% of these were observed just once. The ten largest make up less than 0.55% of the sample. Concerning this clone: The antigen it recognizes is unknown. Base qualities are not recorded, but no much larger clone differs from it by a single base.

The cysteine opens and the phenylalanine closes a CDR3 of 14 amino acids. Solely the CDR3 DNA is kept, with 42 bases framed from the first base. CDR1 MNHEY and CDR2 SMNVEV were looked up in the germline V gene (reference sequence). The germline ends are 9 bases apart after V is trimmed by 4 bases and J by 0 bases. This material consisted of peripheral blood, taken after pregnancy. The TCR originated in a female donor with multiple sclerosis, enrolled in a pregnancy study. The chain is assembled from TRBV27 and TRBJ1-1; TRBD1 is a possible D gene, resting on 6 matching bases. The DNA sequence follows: TGTGCCAGCAGTTCAGGGGTGATGAACACTGAAGCTTTCTTT. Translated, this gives CASSSGVMNTEAFF.